This T cell receptor beta chain was sequenced in a study of blood T cell repertoires in COVID-19. This clone was counted ten times or more. The same CDR3 can be traced to other DNA sequences in this sample. The length of the CDR3 is 14 residues. Trimming took 4 bases from V and 5 from J; bases not matched to a gene: 7. Germline CDR1 and CDR2: LGHDT and YNNKEL (reference sequence). Only in-frame clones appear in the TCRdb table, and some are missing; sequencing was by immunoSEQ multiplex PCR. The table shows around 150,000 clones, with 80% to 95% occurring only once. This receptor was taken from a woman aged 45-60 years with acute or convalescent COVID-19. This chain joins TRBV3-1 (or the pseudogene TRBV3-2) and TRBJ1-2; 7 nucleotides match TRBD1. The source material was peripheral blood. CDR3 amino acids: CASSPRQGSYGYTF. The CDR3 DNA follows: TGTGCCAGCAGCCCCCGACAGGGATCATATGGCTACACCTTC.